The rows below give T cell receptor beta chains drawn from one sample of a study of T cell changes during pregnancy in multiple sclerosis. Assay: immunoSEQ multiplex PCR; the TCRdb copy retains only in-frame clones and omits some. The sample holds 50,000 to 60,000 clones; roughly nine tenths are singletons and the top ten take around 2%. This specimen consisted of peripheral blood, obtained in the first trimester of pregnancy. The receptor set was obtained from a female donor in good health, enrolled as a control in a pregnancy study. Each CDR3 is given with its conserved first and last residue. The D gene is left open where the match is weak. Rows give clone size only sometimes, using once, few, many, or a class for an expanded clone.

TRBV19	.	.	TRBJ1-3	TGTGCCAGTACCCGGGAGAGTCACACCATATATTTT	CASTRESHTIYF
TRBV4-2	once	TRBD2	TRBJ2-7	TGTGCCAGCAGCCAAGATCGCGGGGGGGCCTACGAGCAGTACTTC	CASSQDRGGAYEQYF
TRBV2	.	TRBD2	TRBJ2-6	TGTGCCAGCAGTGCAGGATTAGCGGGGGGCATCTCTGGGGCCAACGTCCTGACTTTC	CASSAGLAGGISGANVLTF
TRBV6-5	.	.	TRBJ2-7	TGTGCCAGCAGTTATTTAACAGGGTCCTACGAGCAGTACTTC	CASSYLTGSYEQYF
TRBV5-1	.	TRBD1	TRBJ2-2	TGCGCCAGCAGCTTAAACTTACCGGGACAGGGTGTTGCAAGTGGCTCAACCGGGGAGCTGTTTTTT	CASSLNLPGQGVASGSTGELFF
TRBV13	.	TRBD1	TRBJ2-7	TGTGCCAGCAGCTTATTAGGACAGGGGGACTACGAGCAGTACTTC	CASSLLGQGDYEQYF
TRBV6-4	.	.	TRBJ2-1	TGTGCCAGCAGTGAGGTGGACTCCAGTGAGCAGTTCTTC	CASSEVDSSEQFF
TRBV6-1	.	.	TRBJ1-5	TGTGCCAGCAGTGAGGGATACTACGGACAGAAAGATCAGCCCCAGCATTTT	CASSEGYYGQKDQPQHF
TRBV13	.	.	TRBJ2-7	TGTGCCAGCAGCCTCCCGACGGGAGAGCAGTACTTC	CASSLPTGEQYF
TRBV11-2	.	TRBD1	TRBJ1-3	TGTGCCAGCAGCTTCTCCGTGGGACAGCGCCGTAGAAAGGGAAACACCATATATTTT	CASSFSVGQRRRKGNTIYF
TRBV19	.	TRBD1	TRBJ1-2	TGTGCCAGTAGGCGCCGGGACAGGGGTAATGGCTACACCTTC	CASRRRDRGNGYTF
TRBV7-6	.	.	TRBJ2-1	TGTGCCAGCAGCTTAGCCCAGTTACAGGGAGGGGATGAGCAGTTCTTC	CASSLAQLQGGDEQFF
TRBV7-2	.	TRBD1	TRBJ2-7	TGTGCCAGCAGCTTAGAGGCAGGGGGCATCTACGAGCAGTACTTC	CASSLEAGGIYEQYF
TRBV30	.	.	TRBJ2-7	TGTGCCTGGAGTGTAAGGGGCGGGGCCGAGCAGTACTTC	CAWSVRGGAEQYF
TRBV29-1	.	.	TRBJ2-5	TGCAGCGCTCCCCAGGAGGGGCTAACGGAGACCCAGTACTTC	CSAPQEGLTETQYF
TRBV7-4	.	TRBD1	TRBJ1-3	TGTGCCAGCAGCCCAAACCCTTGGGACAGGGGACTGTCCTCTGGAAACACCATATATTTT	CASSPNPWDRGLSSGNTIYF
TRBV6-1	.	TRBD1	TRBJ1-1	TGTGCCAGCAGGGCCACAGGGGGAAGTGAAGCTTTCTTT	CASRATGGSEAFF
TRBV9	.	.	TRBJ2-3	TGTGCCAGCAGAGCTCCCAGGGACACAGATACGCAGTATTTT	CASRAPRDTDTQYF
TRBV6-5	.	.	TRBJ2-7	TGTGCCAGCAGTTACTCTCGGGAATCCTACGAGCAGTACTTC	CASSYSRESYEQYF
TRBV4-1	.	.	TRBJ1-1	TGCGCCAGCAGCCAGGACACTCTGAACACTGAAGCTTTCTTT	CASSQDTLNTEAFF
TRBV4-2	.	.	TRBJ1-6	TGTGCCAGCAGCCCAGGTAGCTCCTATAATTCACCCCTCCACTTT	CASSPGSSYNSPLHF
TRBV27	.	TRBD1	TRBJ2-2	TGTGCCAGCAGCCGCGGACAGGGAACCTCATACGGGGAGCTGTTTTTT	CASSRGQGTSYGELFF
TRBV6-1	.	TRBD2	TRBJ2-1	TGTGCCACCTCCGGGACTAGCGGGAGAGATGAGCAGTTCTTC	CATSGTSGRDEQFF
TRBV28	few	TRBD1	TRBJ1-2	TGTGCCAGCATTTCCCCAGACAGGGAGTATGGCTACACCTTC	CASISPDREYGYTF
TRBV5-4	.	.	TRBJ1-2	TGTGCCAGCAGCTTGGTTGGCAGGGTAATCAGTGGCTACACCTTC	CASSLVGRVISGYTF
TRBV9	.	TRBD2	TRBJ2-3	TGTGCCAGCAGCTTTAGACTAGCAACAAACACAGATACGCAGTATTTT	CASSFRLATNTDTQYF
TRBV30	.	.	TRBJ2-4	TGTGCCTGGAGTCCCCTCGGAGGGACGTTCGGAAACATTCAGTACTTC	CAWSPLGGTFGNIQYF
TRBV2	.	.	TRBJ1-3	TGTGCCACACAATATATACCCGGAAACACCATATATTTT	CATQYIPGNTIYF
TRBV27	.	TRBD1	TRBJ2-7	TGTGCCAGCAGTTATTCAGGGGGCAACGAGCAGTACTTC	CASSYSGGNEQYF
TRBV6-1	once	.	TRBJ2-7	TGTGCCAGCAGTAGGAACCGGGACATACGCTACGAGCAGTACTTC	CASSRNRDIRYEQYF
TRBV29-1	.	.	TRBJ1-4	TGCAGCGTTGGAGTAGTGAGGGATGAAAAACTGTTTTTT	CSVGVVRDEKLFF
TRBV7-2	.	TRBD2	TRBJ2-7	TGTGCCAGCAGCTTAACGGGAGGGCCGGGAGAGCAGTACTTC	CASSLTGGPGEQYF
TRBV10-3	.	.	TRBJ1-5	TGTGCCATCAGGGGCAACGGCAATCAGCCCCAGCATTTT	CAIRGNGNQPQHF
TRBV5-1	.	.	TRBJ1-1	TGCGCCAGCAGCTTGAGTGCGGGAGGGCTGAACACTGAAGCTTTCTTT	CASSLSAGGLNTEAFF
TRBV5-1	.	.	TRBJ2-7	TGCGCCAGCAGCCCCGAGGCAGGGGAGCGGGAGCAGTACTTC	CASSPEAGEREQYF
TRBV4-1	.	.	TRBJ1-1	TGCGCCAGCAGCCAAGGAGGCCAGGGGTTGAACACTGAAGCTTTCTTT	CASSQGGQGLNTEAFF
TRBV30	.	TRBD1	TRBJ2-2	TGTGCCTGGAGTGTACGGGTTCAGGACAGGGGGCCGAACACCGGGGAGCTGTTTTTT	CAWSVRVQDRGPNTGELFF
TRBV5-8	.	.	TRBJ1-5	TGTGCCAGCAGCGCGACTAGGGCCAGCAATCAGCCCCAGCATTTT	CASSATRASNQPQHF
TRBV10-1	.	TRBD2	TRBJ2-7	TGCGCCAGCAGGCCGGGGGGGCTCTCCTACGAGCAGTACTTC	CASRPGGLSYEQYF
TRBV4-1	.	.	TRBJ2-7	TGCGCCAGCAGCCAAGCGTCAGCTAGAACCAACTACGAGCAGTACTTC	CASSQASARTNYEQYF
TRBV29-1	.	.	TRBJ1-1	TGCAGCGTTGAAGATAACCGCGCTGAAGCTTTCTTT	CSVEDNRAEAFF
TRBV7-8	few	.	TRBJ1-2	TGTGCCAGCAGCTACACTCCAACAGGGAACTATGGCTACACCTTC	CASSYTPTGNYGYTF
TRBV2	.	.	TRBJ2-2	TGTGCCAGCAGTGAACCCCTGGCAACTGGGAGTCGGGCCGGGGAGCTGTTTTTT	CASSEPLATGSRAGELFF
TRBV21-1	.	.	TRBJ2-2	TGTGCCAGCACCCATCCGGGACAGGGGACGTTCGCGAACGGCGTGGAGCTGTTTTTT	CASTHPGQGTFANGVELFF
TRBV27	.	TRBD2	TRBJ2-3	TGTGCCAGCAGGACTAGCGGCACAGATACGCAGTATTTT	CASRTSGTDTQYF
TRBV7-8	.	.	TRBJ2-7	TGTGCCAGCAGCATATCTCTAGATTTTAACGAGCAGTACTTC	CASSISLDFNEQYF
TRBV19	.	.	TRBJ1-4	TGTGCCAGCAAGACAGCCCCTAATGAAAAACTGTTTTTT	CASKTAPNEKLFF
TRBV4-1	.	TRBD2	TRBJ2-7	TGCGCCAGCAGCCAAAGCGGGAGGGAGGACGAGCAGTACTTC	CASSQSGREDEQYF
TRBV7-8	.	TRBD2	TRBJ2-1	TGTGCCAGCAGCCCGCAGAGACTAGCGGGGGGTAATGAGCAGTTCTTC	CASSPQRLAGGNEQFF
TRBV6-1	.	.	TRBJ2-7	TGTGCCAGCAGTGAAGTTCGACAGAGCTACGAGCAGTACTTC	CASSEVRQSYEQYF
TRBV15	.	.	TRBJ1-2	TGTGCCACCAGCAGAGACCTGACAGTCTACACCTTC	CATSRDLTVYTF
TRBV19	.	TRBD1	TRBJ1-2	TGTGCCAGTAGTATGATCCGGGACAGCTATGGCTACACCTTC	CASSMIRDSYGYTF
TRBV2	.	TRBD1	TRBJ2-2	TGTGCCAGCAGTGGGACAGGGCCGGCGGTCGGGGAGCTGTTTTTT	CASSGTGPAVGELFF
TRBV2	few	.	TRBJ2-7	TGTGCCAGCAGTGTATACGAGCAGTACTTC	CASSVYEQYF
TRBV9	few	TRBD1	TRBJ1-1	TGTGCCAGCAGCGTAGGCGGGACAGGGGGGGACACTGAAGCTTTCTTT	CASSVGGTGGDTEAFF
TRBV4-1	.	TRBD1	TRBJ1-3	TGCGCCAGCAGCCAGGTTCAGGGGGTGTTCTTTGGAAACACCATATATTTT	CASSQVQGVFFGNTIYF
TRBV6-4	.	.	TRBJ2-2	TGTGCCAGCAGTGAGAGTGCAACTACTGTGCTGTTTTTT	CASSESATTVLFF
TRBV27	.	.	TRBJ2-3	TGTGCCAGCAGTTTAGGACAAATTAGCACAGATACGCAGTATTTT	CASSLGQISTDTQYF
TRBV7-9	.	.	TRBJ2-5	TGTGCCAGCAGCTTACGGGGAGGCTTAACGGAGACCCAGTACTTC	CASSLRGGLTETQYF